The sequence of this T cell receptor (beta chain) was determined in a study of CD8+CD57+ T cells in acquired aplastic anemia. The TCR beta profiling, which covered VDJ combination and CDR3 sequence, was carried out using genomic DNA as the template. TCRdb re-called the reads through MiXCR, storing one row per CDR3 protein. The sample carries 200,000 or so distinct CDR3 sequences, less than 65% recorded once. The ends were cut back, 4 bases at V and 8 bases at J, with 12 bases in the middle. Germline CDR1 SGHVS, CDR2 FQNEAQ. The CDR3 runs to 13 residues. Study outcomes and limitations: Sharing between patients and controls was observed for twenty-nine CD8+ CDR3 sequences.

A few counts support this clonotype. What it recognizes is unknown. V gene TRBV7-8 combines with J gene TRBJ2-1; D might be TRBD2 (6 bases). Sequenced input: sorted CD4+, CD8+, or CD8+CD57+ T cells (not recorded which) from PBMCs. The clonotype originates from a human donor with severe aplastic anemia or a healthy control (not recorded which). CDR3 region: CASSSTTGDEQFF. CDR3 coding DNA: TGTGCCAGCAGCTCCACGACGGGGGATGAGCAGTTCTTC.